These 25 T cell receptor beta chains share one sample of origin, sequenced in a study of blood T cell repertoires in COVID-19. The assay was immunoSEQ multiplex PCR, and TCRdb's table has in-frame clones only and misses some. The sample consists of about 88,000 clones, 90% of them appearing once. The sequenced material came from peripheral blood. Receptor source: a man aged 18 to 29 with COVID-19, enrolled during active disease.

The chain employs TRBV7-9 and TRBJ1-3; D is unclear. Trimming pared 4 bases from V and 1 base from J, leaving 11 bases between. This CDR3 contains 15 residues. The germline V gene has CDR1 SEHNR and CDR2 FQNEAQ (reference sequence). In DNA, the CDR3 is TGTGCCAGCAGCTACGAGGGAGGGTCTGGAAACACCATATATTTT. Translation: CASSYEGGSGNTIYF. Looking up the rest from reference TRBV7-9 and TRBJ1-3 gives the full variable domain: DTGVSQNPRHKITKRGQNVTFRCDPISEHNRLYWYRQTLGQGPEFLTYFQNEAQLEKSRLLSDRFSAERPKGSFSTLEIQRTEQGDSAMYLCASSYEGGSGNTIYFGEGSWLTVV.

A few counts support this clone. The rearrangement joins TRBV2 to TRBJ1-6, with 7 bases fitting TRBD1. Germline trimming cut 10 bases from V and 14 bases from J; bases unmatched to any gene: 5. Germline values: CDR1 SNHLY, CDR2 FYNNEI. This CDR3 is built from 10 residues. The CDR3 sequence is CATRDSSLHF. The CDR3 region has the DNA TGTGCCACCAGGGACAGCTCCCTCCACTTT.

The chain is built from TRBV30 and TRBJ1-2; D unresolved. The CDR3 loop spans 13 amino acids. V was trimmed by 1 base and J by 5 bases, leaving 11 bases between them. CDR1 is GTSNPN and CDR2 is SVGIG in the germline V gene (reference sequence). CDR3 residues: CAWSEGQVYGYTF. The CDR3 DNA sequence: TGTGCCTGGAGTGAAGGCCAGGTGTATGGCTACACCTTC. Together with reference TRBV30 and TRBJ1-2, the CDR3 gives the full variable domain: SQTIHQWPATLVQPVGSPLSLECTVEGTSNPNLYWYRQAAGRGLQLLFYSVGIGQISSEVPQNLSASRPQDRQFILSSKKLLLSDSGFYLCAWSEGQVYGYTFGSGTRLTVV.

This clone has a handful of counts. This chain joins TRBV10-3 and TRBJ2-7; TRBD2 agrees at 10 bases. The length of the CDR3 is 16 residues. Germline CDR1 reads ENHRY; CDR2 reads SYGVKD. Trimming at V came to 0 bases and at J to 6 bases, leaving 8 bases not matched to a gene. The CDR3: CAISESSGRALFEQYF. DNA for the CDR3: TGTGCCATCAGTGAGTCAAGCGGGAGGGCCCTCTTCGAGCAGTACTTC.

The V call is TRBV6-5, the J call TRBJ1-1, with D uncertain. With 0 bases removed from V and 3 bases from J, the gap between germline ends came to 14 bases. CDR1 MNHEY and CDR2 SVGAGI come from the germline V gene. The CDR3 has 16 residues. Written as DNA, the CDR3 is TGTGCCAGCAGTTACTCGTATTGGGAGCGAGACACTGAAGCTTTCTTT. Its translation: CASSYSYWERDTEAFF.

This chain connects TRBV30 to TRBJ2-7, with 12 bases lining up with TRBD2. J was trimmed by 0 bases and V by 3 bases; bases with no gene match: 0. This CDR3 spans 14 amino acids. From germline, CDR1 is GTSNPN and CDR2 SVGIG (reference sequence). The CDR3: CAWRTSGSSYEQYF. CDR3 DNA sequence: TGTGCCTGGAGGACTAGCGGGAGCTCCTACGAGCAGTACTTC.

This chain links TRBV5-5 with TRBJ1-6; maybe TRBD1 (6 bases). CDR1 is SGHKS and CDR2 is YYEKEE in the germline V gene (reference sequence). V was pared by 0 bases and J by 2 bases, with 9 bases between. The CDR3 spans 16 residues. CDR3 nucleotides: TGTGCCAGCAGCTTGGGTGCAGGGGCCTATAATTCACCCCTCCACTTT. Residues: CASSLGAGAYNSPLHF.

V gene TRBV6-5 combines with J gene TRBJ2-1; TRBD2 is a possible D gene (6 bases). Per germline, CDR1 MNHEY and CDR2 SVGAGI. V was pared by 0 bases and J by 6 bases, with 15 bases between. The CDR3 covers 16 residues. The CDR3: CASSYSFSGVGNEQFF. The CDR3 DNA is TGTGCCAGCAGTTACTCGTTCTCGGGAGTGGGCAATGAGCAGTTCTTC.

This clone has only one observation. The chain employs TRBV10-3 and TRBJ2-7, with 12 bases that match TRBD2. Germline loops: CDR1 ENHRY, CDR2 SYGVKD. The V and J ends lost 6 bases and 7 bases, in that order; junction bases with no gene match: 7. This CDR3 spans 14 amino acids. CDR3 nucleotides: TGTGCCATCAGCCAGACTAGCGGGAGTCGAGAGCAGTACTTC. It yields the protein CAISQTSGSREQYF.

This sequence joins TRBV13 and TRBJ2-5; no clear D. The germline V gene encodes CDR1 PRHDT and CDR2 FYEKMQ (reference sequence). CDR3 length: 14 residues. The V and J ends lost 4 bases and 3 bases respectively, with 12 bases between them. As DNA, the CDR3 is TGTGCCAGCAGCTCCGCTGGCGGTAAAGAGACCCAGTACTTC. Its translation: CASSSAGGKETQYF.

The V gene is TRBV7-3, the J gene TRBJ1-6, with D perhaps matching TRBD1 (6 bases). CDR3 size: 15 residues. Looked up from germline, CDR1 is SGHTA and CDR2 is FQGTGA. Deletions cut 2 bases from V and 7 bases from J, with 12 bases between. The chain's CDR3 is CASSLAGARNSPLHF. The DNA of the CDR3 is TGTGCCAGCAGCTTAGCAGGGGCGCGGAATTCACCCCTCCACTTT.

The chain has TRBV6-4 and TRBJ2-1, with D tentatively TRBD2 (6 bases). V was pared by 0 bases and J by 6 bases, with 12 bases between. The length of the CDR3 is 15 residues. From germline, CDR1 is MRHNA and CDR2 SNTAGT. The CDR3, as DNA: TGTGCCAGCAGTGACTCGCCGGGAGACCCCAATGAGCAGTTCTTC. This sequence encodes CASSDSPGDPNEQFF.

The chain couples TRBV11-3 to TRBJ2-1, with 7 positions matching TRBD2. In germline, CDR1 is SGHNT, CDR2 YENEEA. This CDR3 region has 15 residues. V lost 2 bases to trimming and J lost 7 bases; unmatched junction nucleotides: 8. CDR3: CASSLFSGLGNEQFF. The CDR3 DNA reads TGTGCCAGCAGCTTATTTAGCGGGTTAGGAAATGAGCAGTTCTTC.

The J gene is TRBJ2-3, the V gene TRBV3-1 (or the pseudogene TRBV3-2); 12 bases are a match to TRBD2. V lost 5 bases, J lost 3 bases, and 3 bases stayed unmatched. Germline CDR1 is LGHDT and CDR2 is YNNKEL (reference sequence). CDR3 length equals 15 residues. The CDR3 region has the DNA TGTGCCAGCAGCTCTAGCGGGAGGGGAACAGATACGCAGTATTTT. Amino acids: CASSSSGRGTDTQYF.

The rearrangement links TRBV29-1 to TRBJ2-1, with TRBD2 matching over 12 bases. The ends lost 0 bases at V and 4 bases at J; junction bases unmatched: 10. The CDR3 sequence is 18 residues long. Germline values: CDR1 SQVTM, CDR2 ANQGSEA. This CDR3 is CSVEDPGTTSGGYNEQFF. The CDR3 nucleotides read TGCAGCGTTGAAGATCCAGGCACGACTAGCGGGGGATACAATGAGCAGTTCTTC.

The V and J genes are TRBV7-3 and TRBJ1-1; D possibly corresponds to TRBD1 (5 bases). CDR1 and CDR2 from the germline V gene are SGHTA and FQGTGA. The CDR3 consists of 14 residues. The germline V and J ends were trimmed by 1 base and 4 bases, with 10 bases remaining between them. CDR3 bases: TGTGCCAGCAGCTTAATGGGGCCGGGCACTGAAGCTTTCTTT. Translating it yields CASSLMGPGTEAFF.

The chain combines TRBV19 with TRBJ2-7; TRBD1 aligns across 9 bases. Trimming removed 5 bases from V and 1 base from J; junction bases left unmatched: 9. Germline CDR1 and CDR2: LNHDA and SQIVND (reference sequence). The CDR3 is 16 residues long. The CDR3 is CASSVLPGQGSYEQYF. The DNA of the CDR3 is TGTGCCAGTAGTGTACTCCCGGGACAGGGTTCCTACGAGCAGTACTTC. The full variable domain, completed using reference TRBV19 and TRBJ2-7, is DGGITQSPKYLFRKEGQNVTLSCEQNLNHDAMYWYRQDPGQGLRLIYYSQIVNDFQKGDIAEGYSVSREKKESFPLTVTSAQKNPTAFYLCASSVLPGQGSYEQYFGPGTRLTVT.

The rearrangement joins TRBV21-1 to TRBJ2-7; the D call TRBD1 from the table was never checked on the DNA. TRBV21-1 is assigned pseudogene status. This CDR3 contains 15 residues. In DNA form, the CDR3 reads TGTGCCAGCAGCAAAGTAGCTGACAGGGCGGAGAAGCAGTACTTC. Translating gives CASSKVADRAEKQYF.

The chain recombines TRBV7-9 with TRBJ1-1; no clear D gene. Trimming shortened V by 0 bases and J by 3 bases, and 11 bases separated the two germline ends. This CDR3 is 15 amino acids long. The germline V gene encodes CDR1 SEHNR and CDR2 FQNEAQ (reference sequence). The CDR3 protein is CASSLAGRFYTEAFF. The CDR3 DNA sequence: TGTGCCAGCAGCTTAGCGGGCAGATTTTACACTGAAGCTTTCTTT.

The chain has TRBV6-5 and TRBJ1-6, with TRBD1 identical over 7 bases. V shed 0 bases, J shed 10 bases, and the junction held 6 bases outside the gene matches. There are 15 residues in the CDR3. CDR1 MNHEY and CDR2 SVGAGI come from the germline V gene. The CDR3 region is CASSYSGGGWSPLHF. The CDR3 region has the DNA TGTGCCAGCAGTTACTCAGGGGGCGGTTGGTCACCCCTCCACTTT.

The chain joins TRBV6-6 to TRBJ1-5, with D unresolved. Trimming took 6 bases from V and 4 from J, leaving 13 bases between them. The CDR3 is made up of 14 amino acids. Per germline, CDR1 MNHNY and CDR2 SVGAGI (reference sequence). CDR3 nucleotides: TGTGCCAGCAGGTCTACCGGGGTTAATCAGCCCCAGCATTTT. As protein: CASRSTGVNQPQHF.

The chain combines TRBV19 with TRBJ1-5; no clear D. The CDR3 has 15 amino acids. Germline V gives CDR1 LNHDA, CDR2 SQIVND (reference sequence). The germline V and J ends were trimmed by 2 bases and 0 bases, with 8 bases remaining between them. In DNA form, the CDR3 reads TGTGCCAGTAGTATATCCAGGAATAGCAATCAGCCCCAGCATTTT. This codes for CASSISRNSNQPQHF.

This clone has just one count. The chain combines TRBV7-7 with TRBJ2-5; D is unresolved. Germline V gene lookup returns CDR1 SSHAT and CDR2 FNYEAQ (reference sequence). Trimming removed 1 base at V and 1 base at J, with 4 bases between. CDR3 length: 13 amino acids. This CDR3 reads CASSLGGQETQYF. CDR3 bases: TGTGCCAGCAGCTTAGGAGGCCAAGAGACCCAGTACTTC.

This clone is a singleton in its sample. The chain links TRBV24-1 to TRBJ1-1, with D unclear. Germline values: CDR1 KGHDR, CDR2 SFDVKD. V was cut by 2 bases and J by 2 bases, with 2 bases left in between. This CDR3 is 12 amino acids long. The CDR3 region is CATSDSNTEAFF. The CDR3 DNA reads TGTGCCACCAGTGATTCAAACACTGAAGCTTTCTTT.

The V and J genes are TRBV19 and TRBJ1-2; maybe TRBD1 (5 bases). The length of the CDR3 is 14 residues. V dropped 1 base and J dropped 4 bases, with 10 bases sitting between them. The germline V gene has CDR1 LNHDA and CDR2 SQIVND (reference sequence). The CDR3 DNA follows: TGTGCCAGTAGTATAGGCAGGGATAGCTATGGCTACACCTTC. Amino acids: CASSIGRDSYGYTF. Using reference TRBV19 and TRBJ1-2 for the parts outside the CDR3, the full variable domain is DGGITQSPKYLFRKEGQNVTLSCEQNLNHDAMYWYRQDPGQGLRLIYYSQIVNDFQKGDIAEGYSVSREKKESFPLTVTSAQKNPTAFYLCASSIGRDSYGYTFGSGTRLTVV.